The entry that follows covers one TCR beta chain sequence. Alongside a J-beta primer mix, a sample-barcoded 5' primer served in a second PCR lasting roughly 6 to 12 cycles. TCRdb reprocessed the 5' RACE reads via MiXCR and lists one record per CDR3 protein. The top ten hold 6.7% of the sample, which has around 1.5 million distinct CDR3 sequences, around 59% seen once. V shed 7 bases and J 8 bases; nucleotides not matched to a gene: 13. The CDR3 spans 15 residues. Germline loops: CDR1 SGHRS, CDR2 YFSETQ. Peripheral blood, about 10 milliliters per donor, was collected. This sample was taken from a study of blood T cells in healthy people across ages. Study-level information: Roughly one uniquely barcoded beta molecule per two T cells was captured.

The genes are TRBV5-1 and TRBJ1-4, with 8 nucleotides matching TRBD1. The sequenced sample was blood. The origin of this receptor is a man aged 18-30 years in good health. The CDR3 region is CASGQGAYTGEKLFF. The CDR3 bases are TGCGCCAGCGGTCAGGGGGCGTATACTGGGGAAAAACTGTTTTTT. Full variable domain (outside the CDR3, taken from reference TRBV5-1 and TRBJ1-4): KAGVTQTPRYLIKTRGQQVTLSCSPISGHRSVSWYQQTPGQGLQFLFEYFSETQRNKGNFPGRFSGRQFSNSRSEMNVSTLELGDSALYLCASGQGAYTGEKLFFGSGTQLSVL.